A selection of T cell receptor beta chains follows, all from one sample in a study of CD8 T cells in Susac syndrome. TCRdb itself ran the immunoSEQ multiplex PCR reads through MiXCR, one entry per CDR3 protein. The repertoire has roughly 110,000 distinct CDR3 sequences, roughly 95% of them found once; the top ten carry roughly 0.38%. The sequenced sample was CD8+ T cells from PBMCs. These TCRs come from a human donor with Susac syndrome. CDR3s include the opening cysteine and the closing phenylalanine or tryptophan. The D gene is left open where the match is weak. The size field is filled for only some rows; it gives once, few, many or a size class.

j_gene | abundance | v_gene | d_gene | CDR3nt | CDR3aa
TRBJ2-1 | NA | TRBV12-3/TRBV12-4 | TRBD2 | TGTGCCAGCAGTGGCCCGGGACTAGCGGCCTACAATGAGCAGTTCTTC | CASSGPGLAAYNEQFF
TRBJ2-3 | NA | TRBV20-1 | NA | TGCAGTGCTAGGCCAGATTACACAGATACGCAGTATTTT | CSARPDYTDTQYF
TRBJ1-2 | NA | TRBV2 | NA | TGTGCCAGCTGGGTTGGAGGAAGTGTTTACTATGGCTACACCTTC | CASWVGGSVYYGYTF
TRBJ2-3 | few | TRBV3-1 | TRBD2 | TGTGCCAGCAGCCCCGGGACTAGCGGTACAGATACGCAGTATTTT | CASSPGTSGTDTQYF
TRBJ2-1 | NA | TRBV14 | NA | TGTGCCAGCAGCCCTGGTCAGCCCTACAATGAGCAGTTCTTC | CASSPGQPYNEQFF
TRBJ2-1 | NA | TRBV7-8 | TRBD2 | TGTGCCAGCAGTCCCGGGAGGGCCCCCAGTGAGCAGTTCTTC | CASSPGRAPSEQFF
TRBJ2-3 | NA | TRBV19 | TRBD2 | TGTGCCAGTAGTTGGGATACCGGGGGGGCGGAAGATACGCAGTATTTT | CASSWDTGGAEDTQYF
TRBJ2-1 | once | TRBV9 | TRBD1 | TGTGCCAGCAGCGTAGGGCGGGACAGGGTCAATGAGCAGTTCTTC | CASSVGRDRVNEQFF
TRBJ1-1 | NA | TRBV7-9 | NA | TGTGCCAGCAGCTCGACCTTGGGCACTGAAGCTTTCTTT | CASSSTLGTEAFF
TRBJ2-7 | NA | TRBV18 | NA | TGTGCCAGCTCACCGGTCGGGGCAGACTCCTACGAGCAGTACTTC | CASSPVGADSYEQYF
TRBJ1-2 | NA | TRBV14 | TRBD1 | TGTGCCAGCAGCCAAGATTTGGGACAGGCGGTAGGCTACACCTTC | CASSQDLGQAVGYTF
TRBJ2-1 | NA | TRBV3-1 | TRBD1 | TGTGCCAGCAGCCCGACAGGGTTTTCGCTTAATGAGCAGTTCTTC | CASSPTGFSLNEQFF
TRBJ2-5 | NA | TRBV20-1 | NA | TGCAGTGCACCCTCGTCCCAGGAGACCCAGTACTTC | CSAPSSQETQYF
TRBJ1-6 | NA | TRBV9 | NA | TGTGCCAGCAGCGTAGATAGGGTCGGAACCCGAGGTTCACCCCTCCACTTT | CASSVDRVGTRGSPLHF
TRBJ2-7 | NA | TRBV7-6 | TRBD1 | TGTGCCAGCACCCTCACGACAGGGGGCAACGAGCAGTACTTC | CASTLTTGGNEQYF
TRBJ1-2 | NA | TRBV20-1 | NA | TGCAGTGCTATGGCGGAGGCGACAACTGGGAGCTATGGCTACACCTTC | CSAMAEATTGSYGYTF
TRBJ2-1 | NA | TRBV19 | TRBD2 | TGTGCCAGTAGTCTGGCGGGGGGGAATGAGCAGTTCTTC | CASSLAGGNEQFF
TRBJ1-1 | NA | TRBV13 | NA | TGTGCCAGCAGCTCCCAGGGTAATGAAGTTTTCTTT | CASSSQGNEVFF
TRBJ1-2 | NA | TRBV29-1 | TRBD1 | TGCAGCGGCTGGACAGGGGCGAACTATGGCTACACCTTC | CSGWTGANYGYTF
TRBJ2-1 | NA | TRBV12-3/TRBV12-4 | NA | TGTGCCAGCAGTCTAATCGGGAATGAGCAGTTCTTC | CASSLIGNEQFF
TRBJ2-1 | NA | TRBV9 | NA | TGTGCCAGCAGCGTAGAAACCCGCAGTGAGCAGTTCTTC | CASSVETRSEQFF
TRBJ2-5 | once | TRBV12-3/TRBV12-4 | NA | TGTGCCAGCAGTACAGGTTTCCAAGAGACCCAGTACTTC | CASSTGFQETQYF
TRBJ2-5 | NA | TRBV24-1 | TRBD1 | TGTGCCACCAGTGACCCGAACACAGGGGAAGAGACCCAGTACTTC | CATSDPNTGEETQYF
TRBJ2-3 | NA | TRBV12-3/TRBV12-4 | NA | TGTGCCAGCAGTTTGGAGGCTAGCACAGATACGCAGTATTTT | CASSLEASTDTQYF
TRBJ1-2 | NA | TRBV29-1 | NA | TGCAGCGTTGAAATGGGGAGAGGGTCTAACTATGGCTACACCTTC | CSVEMGRGSNYGYTF
TRBJ1-2 | NA | TRBV6-6 | NA | TGTGCCAGCACCCAAGACACGCCAAATGGCTACACCTTC | CASTQDTPNGYTF
TRBJ2-2 | NA | TRBV6-2/TRBV6-3 | NA | TGTGCCAGCAGTTACTCGTCAGCGGCCGGGGAGCTGTTTTTT | CASSYSSAAGELFF
TRBJ1-6 | NA | TRBV2 | NA | TGTGCCAGCAGTGAAACCAGCTCCTATAATTCACCCCTCCACTTT | CASSETSSYNSPLHF
TRBJ2-1 | NA | TRBV2 | NA | TGTGCCAGCACAGGTAGCTCCTACAATGAGCAGTTCTTC | CASTGSSYNEQFF
TRBJ2-7 | NA | TRBV6-5 | NA | TGTGCCAGCAGTTATCGGAGGGGCTACGAGCAGTACTTC | CASSYRRGYEQYF
TRBJ2-1 | few | TRBV20-1 | NA | TGCAGTGCTAGAGTTGTCAATGAGCAGTTCTTC | CSARVVNEQFF
TRBJ1-1 | once | TRBV6-1 | NA | TGTGCCAGCAGTGAAGGTTACACTGCTGAAGCTTTCTTT | CASSEGYTAEAFF
TRBJ2-7 | NA | TRBV27 | NA | TGTGCCAGCAGTGTAGGACAAACCCTGGAGCAGTACTTC | CASSVGQTLEQYF
TRBJ2-7 | NA | TRBV5-4 | NA | TGTGCCAGCAGCCAAGGCAGGGGGGCCTACGAGCAGTACTTC | CASSQGRGAYEQYF
TRBJ2-7 | NA | TRBV7-9 | TRBD2 | TGTGCCAGCAGCTTAAGCGGGAATCTACACGAGCAGTACTTC | CASSLSGNLHEQYF
TRBJ2-7 | NA | TRBV5-1 | NA | TGCGCCAGCAGCTCAATGGACGGTTCACCCTACGAGCAGTACTTC | CASSSMDGSPYEQYF
TRBJ1-1 | NA | TRBV6-6 | NA | TGTGCCACCGGTGAAGGCACTGAAGCTTTCTTT | CATGEGTEAFF
TRBJ1-3 | once | TRBV4-2 | NA | TGTGCCAGCAGCCAAGAGAGCAGCTCTGGAAACACCATATATTTT | CASSQESSSGNTIYF
TRBJ2-1 | NA | TRBV9 | NA | TGTGCCAGCAGCGAACAAAGCTCCTACAATGAGCAGTTCTTC | CASSEQSSYNEQFF
TRBJ2-7 | NA | TRBV18 | NA | TGTGCCAGCTCACCGGGACACAACTACGAGCAGTACTTC | CASSPGHNYEQYF
TRBJ1-2 | NA | TRBV9 | NA | TGTGCCAGCAGCGGTACACTAAACTATGGCTACACCTTC | CASSGTLNYGYTF
TRBJ1-1 | NA | TRBV19 | TRBD1 | TGTGCCAGTAAGAGGGACAGCACTGAAGCTTTCTTT | CASKRDSTEAFF
TRBJ2-1 | NA | TRBV5-1 | TRBD1 | TGCGCCAGCAGCCTGGACAGGGGGCGTAACAATGAGCAGTTCTTC | CASSLDRGRNNEQFF
TRBJ2-5 | once | TRBV2 | TRBD1 | TGTGCCAGCAGGGACAGGTGGGAGACCCAGTACTTC | CASRDRWETQYF
TRBJ2-2 | NA | TRBV6-5 | TRBD2 | TGTGCCAGCAGTTACTCTAGAGGGCGGGGGGGCTTCGAGGAGCTGTTTTTT | CASSYSRGRGGFEELFF
TRBJ2-4 | NA | TRBV11-2 | NA | TGTGCCAGCAGCCAGGGCATTTTGGCAGGGCTTTACTTC | CASSQGILAGLYF